Below, one T cell receptor (beta chain) is given with its context. The germline V gene encodes CDR1 ENHRY and CDR2 SYGVKD. CDR3 size: 16 residues. Trimming removed 8 bases from V and 0 bases from J; junction bases left unmatched: 5. The authors' processing: From reference gene primer amplification, estimates of nucleated cell counts were derived. Data came from immunoSEQ multiplex PCR; TCRdb stores just in-frame clones and leaves some out. That table supplies the V and J calls and clone size; D and trimming were determined from the DNA. The sample holds approximately 94,000 clones, approximately 80% seen once. The sample belongs to a study of blood T cell repertoires in COVID-19. The wider study: Acute and convalescent COVID-19 samples came from the United States, Italy and Spain. From T cells, B-cell-depleted T cells, or PBMCs came the material, which was cDNA or gDNA.

Sequencing used peripheral blood. The sequence derives from a man aged 70-80 years with active or convalescent COVID-19. The rearrangement joins TRBV10-3 to TRBJ2-6; TRBD1 matches at 9 bases. The CDR3 sequence: CAISGTGTSGANVLTF. Written as DNA, the CDR3 is TGTGCCATCTCCGGGACAGGGACCTCTGGGGCCAACGTCCTGACTTTC.